This T cell receptor beta chain was found in a study of response to subunit inactivated influenza vaccine. V was shortened by 6 bases and J by 5 bases, with 12 bases between the two germline ends. This CDR3 contains 13 residues. Germline lookup yields CDR1 KGHDR and CDR2 SFDVKD. TCRdb independently ran MiXCR on the RT-PCR reads; one entry per CDR3 protein. The repertoire consists of about 500,000 distinct CDR3 sequences, with around 7.7% occurring once and the leading ten covering over 10%. V is TRBV24-1 and J is TRBJ2-5, with D tentatively TRBD1 (6 bases). Source: PBMCs from blood, taken less than 30 months after vaccination. This TCR derives from a man aged 50-75 years who received an inactivated influenza vaccine. In DNA form, the CDR3 reads TGTGCCACCAGTCCAGGGGCGGAGGAGACCCAGTACTTC. This gives the protein CATSPGAEETQYF.